The clone carrying this TCR beta chain was observed a few times. V lost 1 base and J lost 5, with 11 bases in between. The CDR3 has 14 residues. The data derive from a study of identical twins. Addition of a universal primer site occurred through template switching, and cDNA carried unique molecular identifiers. MiXCR was run by TCRdb on the 5' RACE reads, yielding one entry per CDR3 protein. The sample has some 790,000 distinct CDR3 sequences, 15% to 20% seen once. The sample was also linked to a second study, of T cells expressing NK-cell markers. This second study says: Among eight sequenced donors, seven carried HCMV seropositivity while one was seronegative. Of CD8+ T cells, 1.0-7.0% belonged to dominant NKG2C+ clonotypes in five to seven donors.

Sequenced: PBMCs. This sequence originates from a woman between 18 and 29 years old in good health. This chain joins TRBV12-3 or TRBV12-4 and TRBJ1-2; D not resolved. DNA for the CDR3: TGTGCCAGCAGTTTAGGTTCTGGATCTTATGGCTACACCTTC. It encodes CASSLGSGSYGYTF.